A selection of T cell receptor beta chains follows, all from one sample in a study of regulatory T cells in long-lasting Graves disease. Via MiXCR, TCRdb re-called the multiplex PCR reads, giving one row per CDR3 protein. Among 450,000 or so distinct CDR3 sequences, less than 25% were seen once, and the ten largest hold about 8.3%. The sample consisted of peripheral blood mononuclear cells (PBMCs), taken when the disease was refractory, from a patient treated with antithyroid drugs. The receptors shown here come from a female donor with Graves disease. Each CDR3 is given with its conserved first and last residue. The D gene is left open where the match is weak. Size values are once, few and many counts, or a class for expanded clones, and some rows have none.

size	D	V	J	DNA	CDR3
few	.	TRBV18	TRBJ2-5	TGTGCCAGCTCACCGTACAGGCTAGACAGGGAGACCCAGTACTTC	CASSPYRLDRETQYF
few	TRBD2	TRBV9	TRBJ2-7	TGTGCCAGCAGCGTAGGGGCCGGGACTAGTAACTACGAGCAGTACTTC	CASSVGAGTSNYEQYF
many	TRBD1	TRBV28	TRBJ1-2	TGTGCCAGCAGTTTAGTTGGGGACAGGGCTAACTATGGCTACACCTTC	CASSLVGDRANYGYTF
many	.	TRBV7-6	TRBJ1-1	TGTGCCAGCAGCCCCTACAAACAGGGGAACACTGAAGCTTTCTTT	CASSPYKQGNTEAFF
few	.	TRBV2	TRBJ2-3	TGTGCCAGCAGTGACAATCACGACACAGATACGCAGTATTTT	CASSDNHDTDTQYF
.	TRBD1	TRBV5-4	TRBJ2-5	TGTGCCAGCAGCGTTGGATTACAGGGGGCAGAGACCCAGTACTTC	CASSVGLQGAETQYF
many	TRBD1	TRBV7-8	TRBJ2-6	TGTGCCAGCAGCTTAGTATTTGCAGGGGGCTCTGGGGCCAACGTCCTGACTTTC	CASSLVFAGGSGANVLTF
once	.	TRBV19	TRBJ2-7	TGTGCCAGTAGCCCCCTCGGCTTTAGTCCCCACGAGCAGTACTTC	CASSPLGFSPHEQYF
.	.	TRBV7-9	TRBJ1-2	TGTGCCAGCAGCCCCCGACAGAGGGCCGACTATGGCTACACCTTC	CASSPRQRADYGYTF
many	.	TRBV12-3/TRBV12-4	TRBJ1-5	TGTGCCAGCAGTTTAGCGGGGTTTGGGCAGCCCCAGCATTTT	CASSLAGFGQPQHF
many	TRBD2	TRBV6-5	TRBJ2-5	TGTGCCAGCAAGTTACAGCGTCCTAGCGGGAGGAGGGGAGAGACCCAGTACTTC	CASKLQRPSGRRGETQYF
once	TRBD2	TRBV5-4	TRBJ2-3	TGTGCCAGCAGCTTGGTAGCGGGAGACGGCACAGATACGCAGTATTTT	CASSLVAGDGTDTQYF
.	TRBD1	TRBV28	TRBJ2-5	TGTGCCAGCAGTTCCATGACAGGGCTTGGGCAAGAGACCCAGTACTTC	CASSSMTGLGQETQYF
few	TRBD2	TRBV19	TRBJ2-5	TGTGCCAGTAGCCCCGTTTCCGGGACTAGCCGTCGTCAAGAGACCCAGTACTTC	CASSPVSGTSRRQETQYF
few	TRBD1	TRBV10-3	TRBJ1-1	TGTGCCATCAGTGAGTCTGGGACAGCGAACACTGAAGCTTTCTTT	CAISESGTANTEAFF
few	.	TRBV5-4	TRBJ2-7	TGTGCCAGCAGCCGGGACGGGAACCGGGGCGAGCAGTACTTC	CASSRDGNRGEQYF
few	.	TRBV5-1	TRBJ1-2	TGCGCCAGCAGCTTGGTTAATGGGCTTGGTGGCTACACCTTC	CASSLVNGLGGYTF
many	TRBD1	TRBV6-1	TRBJ2-7	TGTGCCAGCAGTCTTCGGACAGGCTCCTACGAGCAGTACTTC	CASSLRTGSYEQYF
many	.	TRBV20-1	TRBJ1-5	TGCAGTGCTAGAGACCCGGGGATCTTCGTTCAGCCCCAGCATTTT	CSARDPGIFVQPQHF
few	.	TRBV7-3	TRBJ1-5	TGTGCCAGCAGCTTAAGGTCAGGGGGCAATCAGCCCCAGCATTTT	CASSLRSGGNQPQHF
many	TRBD1	TRBV6-5	TRBJ2-6	TGTGCCAGCAGTTACAAGAGACAGGGTTCTTCTGGGGCCAACGTCCTGACTTTC	CASSYKRQGSSGANVLTF
.	.	TRBV2	TRBJ1-4	TGTGCCAGCAGTGATTGGGCTAATGAAAAACTGTTTTTT	CASSDWANEKLFF
many	.	TRBV20-1	TRBJ2-5	TGCAGTGCTAGAGGCCAGGGCCCAGAGACCCAGTACTTC	CSARGQGPETQYF
many	TRBD2	TRBV7-9	TRBJ2-5	TGTGCCAGCAGCTTAGTACCGGGACTAGCGGGAGATGAGACCCAGTACTTC	CASSLVPGLAGDETQYF
few	.	TRBV12-3/TRBV12-4	TRBJ2-2	TGTGCCAGCAGCTTGCGGGTCCCGAACACCGGGGAGCTGTTTTTT	CASSLRVPNTGELFF
many	.	TRBV6-2/TRBV6-3	TRBJ2-7	TGTGCCAGCAGTTACTCGCCGGCGGGGTTAAACTCCTACGAGCAGTACTTC	CASSYSPAGLNSYEQYF